This T cell receptor beta chain was recorded in a study of Graves' ophthalmopathy and Graves' hyperthyroidism. In germline, CDR1 is SGHRS, CDR2 YFSETQ. CDR3 length: 13 residues. V lost 2 bases, J lost 2 bases, and 7 bases lay in between. This clonotype was observed at least ten times. Scientists amplified the TCR beta CDR3 regions from RNA transcripts. An initial RT-PCR round employing HTBI primers preceded a second-round multiplex PCR. TCRdb ran MiXCR on the multiplex PCR reads and lists one entry per CDR3 protein. This table holds 600,000 to 650,000 distinct CDR3 sequences, roughly 20% found once. The chain joins TRBV5-1 to TRBJ2-5; a weak D match, TRBD1 (5 bases). The sample taken for sequencing was peripheral blood. The TCR originated in a woman between 18 and 29 years old with stable Graves' hyperthyroidism. Some clones in this sample may be carry-over from other donors' samples. CDR3 residues: CASSFAGQETQYF. CDR3 bases: TGCGCCAGCAGCTTCGCAGGGCAAGAGACCCAGTACTTC.